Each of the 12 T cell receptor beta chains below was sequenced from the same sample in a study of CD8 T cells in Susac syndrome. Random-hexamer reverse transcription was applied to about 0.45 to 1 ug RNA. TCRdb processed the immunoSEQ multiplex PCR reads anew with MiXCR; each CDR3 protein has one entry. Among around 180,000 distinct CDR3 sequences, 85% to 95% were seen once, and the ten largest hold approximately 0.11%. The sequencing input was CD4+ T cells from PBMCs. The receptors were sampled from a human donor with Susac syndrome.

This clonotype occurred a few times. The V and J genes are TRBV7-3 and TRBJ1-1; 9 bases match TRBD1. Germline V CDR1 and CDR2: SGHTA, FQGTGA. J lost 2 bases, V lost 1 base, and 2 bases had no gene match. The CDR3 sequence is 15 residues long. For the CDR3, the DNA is TGTGCCAGCAGCTTAATGGGACAGGGCAACACTGAAGCTTTCTTT. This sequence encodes CASSLMGQGNTEAFF.

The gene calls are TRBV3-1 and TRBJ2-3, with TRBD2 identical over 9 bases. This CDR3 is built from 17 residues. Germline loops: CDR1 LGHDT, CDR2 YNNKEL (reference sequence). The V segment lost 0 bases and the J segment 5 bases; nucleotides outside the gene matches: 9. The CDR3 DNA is TGTGCCAGCAGCCAAGATGGACTAGCGACACGAAGAGATACGCAGTATTTT. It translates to CASSQDGLATRRDTQYF.

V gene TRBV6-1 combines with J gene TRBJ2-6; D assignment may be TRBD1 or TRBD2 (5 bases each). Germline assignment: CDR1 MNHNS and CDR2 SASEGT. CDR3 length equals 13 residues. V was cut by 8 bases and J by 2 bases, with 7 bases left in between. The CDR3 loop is CASRGAGANVLTF. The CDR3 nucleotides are TGTGCCAGCCGGGGCGCTGGGGCCAACGTCCTGACTTTC.

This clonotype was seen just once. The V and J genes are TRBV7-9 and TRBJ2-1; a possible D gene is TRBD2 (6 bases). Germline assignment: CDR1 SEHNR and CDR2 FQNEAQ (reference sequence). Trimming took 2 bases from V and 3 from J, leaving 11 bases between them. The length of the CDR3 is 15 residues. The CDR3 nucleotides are TGTGCCAGCAGCTTAACGGGGGTGAACTACAATGAGCAGTTCTTC. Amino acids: CASSLTGVNYNEQFF.

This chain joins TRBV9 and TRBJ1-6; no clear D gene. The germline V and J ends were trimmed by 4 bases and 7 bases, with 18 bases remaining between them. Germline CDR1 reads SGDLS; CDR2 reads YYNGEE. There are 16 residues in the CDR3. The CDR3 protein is CASSPQSGPTNSPLHF. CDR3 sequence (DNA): TGTGCCAGCAGCCCCCAGTCTGGACCAACCAATTCACCCCTCCACTTT.

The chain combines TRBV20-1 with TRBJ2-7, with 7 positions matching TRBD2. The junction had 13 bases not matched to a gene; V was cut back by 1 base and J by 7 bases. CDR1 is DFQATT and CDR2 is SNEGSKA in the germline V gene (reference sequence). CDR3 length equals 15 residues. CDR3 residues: CSARVSAGPSREQYF. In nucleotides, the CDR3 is TGCAGTGCTAGAGTTTCAGCGGGGCCCAGTAGGGAGCAGTACTTC.

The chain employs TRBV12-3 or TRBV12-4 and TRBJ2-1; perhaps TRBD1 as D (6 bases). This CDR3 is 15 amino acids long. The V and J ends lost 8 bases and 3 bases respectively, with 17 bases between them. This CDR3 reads CASEPGTPFYNEQFF. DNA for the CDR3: TGTGCCAGCGAGCCGGGGACACCTTTCTACAATGAGCAGTTCTTC.

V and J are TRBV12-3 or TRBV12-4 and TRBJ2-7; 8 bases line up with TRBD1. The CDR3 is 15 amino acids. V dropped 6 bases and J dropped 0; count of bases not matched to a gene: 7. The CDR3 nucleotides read TGTGCCAGCAGAAACCGGGACAGGCCCTCCTACGAGCAGTACTTC. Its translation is CASRNRDRPSYEQYF.

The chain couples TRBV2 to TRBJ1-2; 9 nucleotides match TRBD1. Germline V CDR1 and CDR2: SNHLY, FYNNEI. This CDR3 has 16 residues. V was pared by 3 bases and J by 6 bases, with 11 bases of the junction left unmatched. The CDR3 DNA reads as TGTGCCAGCAGTGATGAGACAGGGGGGGTAGTACATGGCTACACCTTC. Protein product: CASSDETGGVVHGYTF.

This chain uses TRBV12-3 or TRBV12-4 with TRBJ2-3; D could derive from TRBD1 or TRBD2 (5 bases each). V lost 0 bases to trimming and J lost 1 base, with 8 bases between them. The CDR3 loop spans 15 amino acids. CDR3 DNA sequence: TGTGCCAGCAGTTTAGCTCCGGGGCGCACAGATACGCAGTATTTT. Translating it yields CASSLAPGRTDTQYF.

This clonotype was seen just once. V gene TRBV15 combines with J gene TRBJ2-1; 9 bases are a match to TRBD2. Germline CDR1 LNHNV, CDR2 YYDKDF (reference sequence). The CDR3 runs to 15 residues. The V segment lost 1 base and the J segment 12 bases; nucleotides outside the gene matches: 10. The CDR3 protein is CATSRGLAGWIGQFF. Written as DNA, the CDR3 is TGTGCCACCAGCAGAGGGCTAGCGGGGTGGATCGGGCAGTTCTTC.

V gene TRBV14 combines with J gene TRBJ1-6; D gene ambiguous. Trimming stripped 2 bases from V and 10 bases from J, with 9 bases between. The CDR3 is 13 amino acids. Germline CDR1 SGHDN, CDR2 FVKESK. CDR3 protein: CASSQLVASPLHF. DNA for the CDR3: TGTGCCAGCAGCCAATTGGTAGCCTCACCCCTCCACTTT.